The 11 T cell receptor beta chains given below trace back to one sample, sequenced in a study of blood T cells in healthy people across ages (dated by TCRdb to between 2015 and 2017). Library preparation used 5' RACE. The sequencer listed for this sample is Illumina HiSeq 2500. A second PCR of 7 to 11 cycles was run with a J-beta primer mix and a sample-barcoded 5' primer. Using fastp trimming at Q25 and MiXCR clonotype assembly, TCRdb reanalyzed the public sequencing data and kept in-frame beta chains. Each record represents a unique CDR3 protein, reported with the most common genes and DNA among its rows. Across this sample there are about 1.6 million distinct CDR3 sequences, with about 31% seen only once. Approximately 10% of the sample rests with the top ten. The material sequenced was blood. The origin of the receptors is a woman aged 25 to 39 in good health.

This clonotype was observed a handful of times. V is TRBV25-1 and J is TRBJ1-6; D unclear. V lost 10 bases to trimming and J lost 17 bases, with 18 bases between them. The CDR3 spans 11 residues. Germline CDR1 reads MGHDK; CDR2 reads SYGVNS. As DNA, the CDR3 is TGTGCCACAAAGTCAGGACCCTTTTTCCACTTT. Translating gives CATKSGPFFHF.

This clonotype was counted between two and nine times. V gene TRBV20-1 combines with J gene TRBJ2-3; the D gene is possibly TRBD2 (5 bases). This CDR3 region has 13 residues. V shed 4 bases and J shed 2 bases, with 10 bases lying between them. Germline-derived CDR1 and CDR2 are DFQATT and SNEGSKA (reference sequence). The CDR3 DNA is TGCAGTGCTAACCCGGGATACACAGATACGCAGTATTTT. This sequence encodes CSANPGYTDTQYF.

This sequence joins TRBV11-3 and TRBJ2-3; 8 bases fit TRBD1. The germline CDR1 and CDR2 sequences are SGHNT and YENEEA. CDR3 length: 13 amino acids. J gave up 5 bases and V 3 bases, and 1 base lay outside the gene matches. The CDR3 spells CASSFGQGDTQYF. The DNA for the CDR3 is TGTGCCAGCAGCTTCGGACAGGGAGATACGCAGTATTTT.

This clonotype was detected ten times or more. The chain has TRBV29-1 and TRBJ2-3; TRBD2 might be the D (5 bases). CDR3 length: 14 residues. V shed 3 bases and J shed 2 bases, with 12 bases lying between them. Germline lookup yields CDR1 SQVTM and CDR2 ANQGSEA. DNA for the CDR3: TGCAGCGTTGACGCTAGCTTCTACACAGATACGCAGTATTTT. Translated: CSVDASFYTDTQYF.

V is TRBV4-2 and J is TRBJ1-1, with 7 bases aligning to TRBD1. Losses at the gene ends were 3 bases for V and 3 bases for J; bases not matched to a gene: 7. The CDR3 covers 15 residues. Looked up from germline, CDR1 is LGHNA and CDR2 is YNFKEQ. CDR3 nucleotides: TGTGCCAGCAGCCAGTTGACAGGGACCTACACTGAAGCTTTCTTT. Its translation is CASSQLTGTYTEAFF.

This sequence joins TRBV18 and TRBJ2-5; no clear D gene. The CDR3 extends over 14 amino acids. Germline V gene data show CDR1 as KGHSH and CDR2 as LQKENI. V lost 3 bases and J lost 5, with 13 bases in between. The CDR3 sequence is CASSPSRREETQYF. The CDR3 DNA sequence: TGTGCCAGCTCACCCTCGAGACGCGAGGAGACCCAGTACTTC.

The sample holds one count of this clonotype. The V call is TRBV20-1, the J call TRBJ1-5, with 8 bases fitting TRBD1. Germline V gene data show CDR1 as DFQATT and CDR2 as SNEGSKA (reference sequence). The CDR3 consists of 14 residues. Trimming removed 3 bases from V and 5 bases from J; junction bases left unmatched: 6. The CDR3 loop reads CSASMDRDYQPQHF. In DNA form, the CDR3 reads TGCAGTGCTAGCATGGACAGGGATTATCAGCCCCAGCATTTT.

This clonotype came up a few times. The V and J genes are TRBV20-1 and TRBJ2-3; D is unresolved. Per germline, CDR1 DFQATT and CDR2 SNEGSKA (reference sequence). This CDR3 is built from 13 residues. V was pared by 5 bases and J by 4 bases, with 13 bases between. CDR3: CSAAIPIPDTQYF. DNA of the CDR3: TGCAGTGCTGCCATTCCTATCCCAGATACGCAGTATTTT.

There are a few counts of this clonotype. The rearrangement joins TRBV29-1 to TRBJ1-4, with 7 bases that match TRBD1. The germline gives CDR1 SQVTM, CDR2 ANQGSEA. The CDR3 consists of 12 residues. The V gene end was trimmed by 5 bases and the J gene end by 10 bases; junction bases not matched to a gene: 7. CDR3 coding DNA: TGCAGCGTTTGGCAGGGGGGAGGAAAACTGTTTTTT. This translates into CSVWQGGGKLFF.

The chain uses TRBV28 and TRBJ2-3, with D possibly being TRBD2 (6 bases). Trimming removed 3 bases at V and 4 bases at J, with 17 bases between. Germline lookup yields CDR1 MDHEN and CDR2 SYDVKM. The CDR3 covers 16 residues. The CDR3 protein is CASSFPGPWGADTQYF. In DNA, the CDR3 is TGTGCCAGCAGTTTTCCTGGCCCCTGGGGGGCAGATACGCAGTATTTT. Full variable domain (remainder filled in from reference TRBV28 and TRBJ2-3): DVKVTQSSRYLVKRTGEKVFLECVQDMDHENMFWYRQDPGLGLRLIYFSYDVKMKEKGDIPEGYSVSREKKERFSLILESASTNQTSMYLCASSFPGPWGADTQYFGPGTRLTVL.

This clonotype was seen repeatedly, ten times or more. This rearrangement joins TRBV5-1 to TRBJ1-1; D may be TRBD1 (5 bases). Trimming removed 1 base from V and 6 bases from J, with 16 bases in between. Germline V gene sequence: CDR1 SGHRS, CDR2 YFSETQ. The CDR3 spans 15 residues. CDR3 loop: CASSLRSTGASEAFF. DNA of the CDR3: TGCGCCAGCAGCTTGAGGAGTACCGGGGCCTCTGAAGCTTTCTTT.